Detailed here is one TCR beta chain. This clonotype has just a few counts. It lacks a known antigen. No qualities accompany the bases; no much larger clone lies one base away. The sample comes from a study of CD8 T cells in ankylosing spondylitis (dated by TCRdb to the late 2010s). Some background on the complete study: The study profiled T cell receptor beta repertoires in healthy donors and ankylosing spondylitis patients to find disease-linked TCR variants. In total, the full study cohort was made up of 100 to 140 healthy donors and 25 to 30 ankylosing spondylitis patients. Peripheral blood was sampled, and synovial fluid was also collected from ankylosing spondylitis patients. The research as a whole found: Significant enrichment of the disease-linked clones was reported in matched synovial fluid samples from ankylosing spondylitis patients. A CD8+ phenotype was shown by the disease-linked clones, which were found at relatively low frequencies in peripheral blood. Some motif variants had previously been reported in the synovial fluid and blood of reactive arthritis patients, which suggests shared mechanisms of disease initiation. Blood from ankylosing spondylitis patients appeared to be characterized by a TCR beta motif composed of under ten highly homologous amino acid variants.

Trimming accounts for 4 bases at V and 0 bases at J, while the number of junction bases matched to no gene is 6. Counted from cysteine to phenylalanine, this CDR3 has 17 amino acids. Only the CDR3 DNA stays, 51 bases, in frame from base 1. CDR1 ENHRY and CDR2 SYGVKD were looked up in the germline V gene. The sample was run on an Illumina HiSeq 2500. TCR beta libraries were prepared by quantitative 5'-RACE with molecular barcodes. Per the authors' processing: A new computational method, built on a probabilistic model of VDJ rearrangement, was used to identify disease-linked TCR variants. TCRdb applied fastp at Q25 and MiXCR to the public reads, then kept only in-frame beta chains. Each record represents a unique CDR3 protein, reported with the most common genes and DNA among its rows. The V and J calls shown here were made by TCRdb, not taken from the authors' results. In all, the sample holds 300,000 to 350,000 distinct CDR3 sequences, and roughly 11% of those were seen once. Clones ranked in the top ten supply about 10% of the sample.

This TCR was sampled from a female donor with ankylosing spondylitis or in good health (not recorded which). The chain is encoded by TRBV10-3 joined to TRBJ1-5, with 10 bases in between that match TRBD1. Source material: blood, either unsorted or a sorted T cell fraction (not recorded which). The DNA is TGTGCCATCAGTGCTTTTGGACAGGGGGATAGCAATCAGCCCCAGCATTTT. This sequence encodes CAISAFGQGDSNQPQHF.